This TCR beta chain was captured by sequencing in a study of blood T cell repertoires in COVID-19 (TCRdb year 2020). Context from the whole study: Collaborator samples came from the United States, Italy and Spain and covered acute and convalescent phases of COVID-19. A freely available public database, intended as a resource for researchers studying the immune response to SARS-CoV-2, is where the repertoires were released. Deeply sampled blood TCRbeta repertoires from subjects exposed to, actively infected with, or recovered from COVID-19 were included in the dataset. Where available, HLA class I and class II types were taken from metadata supplied by the sample provider and were not determined by assay-based typing. Nearly every sample came with metadata listing a de-identified subject ID, COVID-19 status, age in years and sex. The prospective study material was composed of cDNA or gDNA derived from T cells, B-cell-depleted T cells, or PBMCs. Samples were obtained from the ongoing ImmuneRACE study (first 160 participants) and from 1,254 subjects provided by 6 global collaborators.

TCRbeta CDR3 regions were amplified from genomic DNA by means of the immunoSEQ Assay, a bias-controlled multiplex PCR. As for the authors' bioinformatics: Nucleated cell counts per sample were estimated from amplification of reference gene primers within the assay. To quantify the absolute abundance of each unique TCRbeta CDR3 rearrangement, sequence reads were collapsed and filtered. For each sample, productive Simpson clonality was calculated as the square root of Simpson's diversity index over productive rearrangements. This is the immuneACCESS table as TCRdb keeps it, with only in-frame sequences that have V and J called. A part of the clones is gone; compared with another copy, unresolved V genes explain less than half, and the rest is unexplained. D and trimming come from the DNA, and the V and J calls and clone size come from that table. This sample is represented by approximately 180,000 clones; about 88% of them were singletons. The biggest ten clones account for around 2% of the sample.

In the prospective study, participants were about 18 to 95 years old, resided in 25 or so geographic areas of the United States, and were enrolled through a virtual design. Cohort assignment in the prospective study relied on participant-reported clinical history from a screening survey and a study questionnaire. In the prospective study, whole blood, serum and a nasopharyngeal or oropharyngeal swab were collected from each participant by mobile phlebotomists. Additional blood draws and questionnaires over an approximately 2-month period could optionally be provided by prospective study participants. Before DNA extraction, prospective study blood samples were shipped either frozen or at room temperature. CDR1 and CDR2, per the germline V gene, are KGHDR and SFDVKD. The CDR3 spans 14 residues, from the cysteine through the phenylalanine. Here the CDR3 DNA is all that survives: 42 bases in frame from base 1. Between the V and J ends, shortened by 3 bases and 3 bases respectively, the junction contains 7 bases.

Study-wide conclusions, independent of this receptor: The amount of clinical and demographic metadata varied by source and participant and was provided uncurated.

As regards this clone: No antigen is known for it. No per-base quality is available; no much larger clone lies one base away.

Specimen: PBMCs or T cells enriched from blood (not recorded which). This receptor chain uses TRBV24-1 and TRBJ2-2; the D gene is unclear. This receptor was identified in a woman aged 40 to 50 with acute COVID-19. This receptor carries the CDR3 CATSDNTDTGELFF. The DNA is as follows: TGTGCCACCAGTGATAACACCGACACCGGGGAGCTGTTTTTT.